The clone carrying this TCR beta chain was counted a few times. CDR1 is DFQATT, CDR2 SNEGSKA, per germline (reference sequence). This CDR3 contains 13 residues. V was shortened by 6 bases and J by 5 bases, with 15 bases between the two germline ends. The data originate from a study of response to subunit inactivated influenza vaccine. TCRdb fed the RT-PCR reads into MiXCR, producing one record per CDR3 protein. The top ten clones hold under 2.5% of a sample with about 520,000 distinct CDR3 sequences, roughly 23% of them seen once. Source: CD4+ T cells sorted from PBMCs, taken more than 4 days after vaccination. This clonotype was obtained from a man aged 50-59 years who received an inactivated influenza vaccine. The chain employs TRBV20-1 and TRBJ2-3, with D possibly matching TRBD2 (6 bases). The DNA of the CDR3 is TGCAGTGCCCGCGGACTGGGGGGAGATACGCAGTATTTT. Its translation: CSARGLGGDTQYF.